This T cell receptor (beta chain) came from a study of OX40 agonist ivuxolimab in advanced cancers. The wider study: Dose-escalation patients had hepatocellular carcinoma, melanoma, renal cell or head and neck cancer.

TCRdb's copy holds only in-frame clones and misses some; the assay was immunoSEQ multiplex PCR. The sample includes roughly 80,000 clones, about 90% of them seen just once. Per germline, CDR1 MDHEN and CDR2 SYDVKM. This CDR3 comprises 14 residues. Unmatched junction bases numbered 7, after V lost 7 bases and J lost 3 bases. As regards this clone: Its antigen is unidentified.

The study's findings and limits: Antigen specificity of clonally expanded peripheral T cells was not established.

The gene calls are TRBV28 and TRBJ2-7; 9 bases match TRBD1. The sequenced sample was CD4+ or CD8+ T cells sorted from blood, obtained in a trial of the OX40 agonist ivuxolimab. The TCR originated in an adult with an advanced solid tumor such as melanoma, head and neck, liver or kidney cancer. DNA of the CDR3: TGTGCCAGCACCGGACCGGGACAGGGCTACGAGCAGTACTTC. Translated: CASTGPGQGYEQYF.